These 6 T cell receptor beta chains originate from one sample sequenced in a study of cytomegalovirus exposure and HLA in healthy donors. The PCR had 60 Vbeta and 13 Jbeta primers. The repertoire was sequenced with immunoSEQ multiplex PCR; TCRdb's copy has only in-frame clones and lacks some. The table lists 150,000 to 200,000 clones, roughly 75% of them singletons. The sample comprised PBMCs. These receptors all stem from a female donor in good health and CMV-seronegative.

This chain uses TRBV6-1 with TRBJ1-5, with 8 bases fitting TRBD1. CDR1 and CDR2 (germline): MNHNS, SASEGT. V lost 6 bases and J lost 1; bases outside the gene matches: 5. The CDR3 is 15 residues long. The CDR3 loop reads CASSSQGVSNQPQHF. CDR3 bases: TGTGCCAGCAGCTCACAGGGGGTGAGCAATCAGCCCCAGCATTTT.

A remark on this clone: This sample includes further DNA sequences coding for the same CDR3. The rearrangement links TRBV7-2 to TRBJ2-7; TRBD2 matches 8 bases. V was clipped by 5 bases and J by 4 bases; unmatched bases: 13. CDR1 is SGHTA, CDR2 FQGNSA, per germline. This CDR3 contains 16 residues. CDR3 sequence (DNA): TGTGCCAGCAGCCGGAGACTGGCGGGGGGCGGGTACGAGCAGTACTTC. Its protein product is CASSRRLAGGGYEQYF.

The chain is built from TRBV9 and TRBJ1-3; 9 bases map to TRBD1. Per germline, CDR1 SGDLS and CDR2 YYNGEE. Trimming removed 3 bases from V and 8 bases from J; junction bases left unmatched: 6. The CDR3 is 14 amino acids. The CDR3 DNA follows: TGTGCCAGCAGCGGGGGGACAGGGCTGCACACCATATATTTT. Protein: CASSGGTGLHTIYF.

The chain carries TRBV4-3 and TRBJ2-2; D is ambiguous. The ends were cut back, 4 bases at V and 2 bases at J, with 17 bases in the middle. In germline, CDR1 is LGHNA, CDR2 YSLEER. The CDR3 contains 17 residues. The CDR3, as DNA: TGCGCCAGCAGCCCCGATTCCATGGCAGTAAACACCGGGGAGCTGTTTTTT. Protein: CASSPDSMAVNTGELFF.

V gene TRBV7-8 combines with J gene TRBJ2-3; D is possibly TRBD1 (6 bases). Germline assignment: CDR1 SGHVS and CDR2 FQNEAQ. V gave up 1 base and J gave up 3 bases, with 14 bases separating them. The CDR3 covers 16 residues. Written as DNA, the CDR3 is TGTGCCAGCAGCTTAGGGGGGCAGATCGAAACAGATACGCAGTATTTT. Protein sequence: CASSLGGQIETDTQYF.

The chain employs TRBV6-5 and TRBJ2-1; 11 bases align to TRBD2. Germline V gives CDR1 MNHEY, CDR2 SVGAGI. V was pared by 0 bases and J by 3 bases, with 1 base of the junction left unmatched. The CDR3 runs 16 residues. The DNA for the CDR3 is TGTGCCAGCAGTTACTCGACTAGCGGGGTCTACAATGAGCAGTTCTTC. The encoded protein is CASSYSTSGVYNEQFF.